These 21 T cell receptor beta chains originate from one sample sequenced in a study of blood T cell repertoires in COVID-19. Assay used: immunoSEQ multiplex PCR; TCRdb lists only in-frame clones, some missing. The sample contains 100,000 to 150,000 clones, 84% of which appear only once. Sequenced: PBMCs or T cells enriched from blood (not recorded which). Every receptor here comes from a woman aged 25 to 45 who had recovered from COVID-19.

The chain links TRBV14 to TRBJ2-1; the match to TRBD2 covers 9 bases. Germline V gene sequence: CDR1 SGHDN, CDR2 FVKESK. Losses at the gene ends were 4 bases for V and 10 bases for J; bases not matched to a gene: 11. This CDR3 contains 15 residues. CDR3 DNA sequence: TGTGCCAGCAGCCCTACTCGCGGGAGGGCCCGGGAGCAGTTCTTC. Translation: CASSPTRGRAREQFF.

The chain uses TRBV30 and TRBJ1-1, with 8 bases lining up with TRBD1. The J segment lost 3 bases and the V segment lost 1 base, leaving 4 bases of the junction unmatched. This CDR3 comprises 14 residues. Germline V gives CDR1 GTSNPN, CDR2 SVGIG (reference sequence). The CDR3 DNA reads TGTGCCTGGAGTGCTGGACAGGGATACACTGAAGCTTTCTTT. Its translation is CAWSAGQGYTEAFF. Supplemented by reference TRBV30 and TRBJ1-1, the full variable domain reads SQTIHQWPATLVQPVGSPLSLECTVEGTSNPNLYWYRQAAGRGLQLLFYSVGIGQISSEVPQNLSASRPQDRQFILSSKKLLLSDSGFYLCAWSAGQGYTEAFFGQGTRLTVV.

V gene TRBV3-1 (or the pseudogene TRBV3-2) combines with J gene TRBJ2-5; D gene unclear. Germline values: CDR1 LGHDT, CDR2 YNNKEL (reference sequence). The CDR3 loop spans 14 amino acids. V dropped 0 bases and J dropped 4 bases, with 9 bases sitting between them. CDR3 in amino acids: CASSQDFQRETQYF. The CDR3 nucleotides read TGTGCCAGCAGCCAAGATTTTCAGCGAGAGACCCAGTACTTC.

This chain links TRBV28 with TRBJ1-2, with 7 positions matching TRBD1. This CDR3 comprises 14 residues. Unmatched junction bases numbered 5, after V lost 3 bases and J lost 4 bases. Germline loops: CDR1 MDHEN, CDR2 SYDVKM. The CDR3: CASSLRGRGYGYTF. DNA of the CDR3: TGTGCCAGCAGTTTGAGGGGGCGCGGCTATGGCTACACCTTC.

V usage is TRBV28 and J usage is TRBJ1-3; TRBD1 matches 8 bases. V was pared by 6 bases and J by 4 bases, with 11 bases of the junction left unmatched. The CDR3 extends over 16 amino acids. Germline lookup yields CDR1 MDHEN and CDR2 SYDVKM. DNA for the CDR3: TGTGCCAGCAGGCGGCACGGACAGGGACCAGGAAACACCATATATTTT. It is translated as CASRRHGQGPGNTIYF.

J is TRBJ1-4 and V is TRBV28; 7 bases agree with TRBD1. From germline, CDR1 is MDHEN and CDR2 SYDVKM. There are 14 residues in the CDR3. Trimming at V came to 3 bases and at J to 4 bases, leaving 2 bases not matched to a gene. The CDR3 reads CASSFTGVNEKLFF. CDR3 in DNA: TGTGCCAGCAGTTTCACAGGGGTTAATGAAAAACTGTTTTTT.

The rearrangement joins TRBV2 to TRBJ2-1, with a weak D call TRBD1 (6 bases). CDR3 length: 15 amino acids. V gave up 7 bases and J gave up 2 bases, with 15 bases separating them. CDR1 and CDR2 from the germline V gene are SNHLY and FYNNEI. Here the CDR3 reads CASIPTGPTYNEQFF. DNA of the CDR3: TGTGCCAGCATCCCGACAGGTCCTACCTACAATGAGCAGTTCTTC.

The chain uses TRBV2 and TRBJ1-5; no firm D call. Trimming shortened V by 3 bases and J by 6 bases, and 6 bases separated the two germline ends. Germline lookup yields CDR1 SNHLY and CDR2 FYNNEI. The CDR3 extends over 12 amino acids. CDR3 loop: CASSEGVQPQHF. CDR3 bases: TGTGCCAGCAGTGAGGGCGTTCAGCCCCAGCATTTT.

V is TRBV4-1 and J is TRBJ2-7, with TRBD2 identical over 10 bases. V dropped 1 base and J dropped 4; count of bases not matched to a gene: 1. The germline V gene has CDR1 MGHRA and CDR2 YSYEKL. This CDR3 has 14 amino acids. The CDR3 DNA reads as TGCGCCAGCAGCCAAGTGACTAGCGGGTACGAGCAGTACTTC. Amino acids: CASSQVTSGYEQYF.

This clone came up once. The V and J genes are TRBV5-1 and TRBJ2-2; 9 bases are a match to TRBD2. From germline, CDR1 is SGHRS and CDR2 YFSETQ. V lost 1 base, J lost 7 bases, and 5 bases stayed unmatched. The CDR3 runs 15 residues. The CDR3 nucleotides are TGCGCCAGCAGCTTGAAAGCGGGAGGTCGCGGGGAGCTGTTTTTT. Residues: CASSLKAGGRGELFF.

The chain recombines TRBV30 with TRBJ1-6; D is possibly TRBD1 (5 bases). Germline V gives CDR1 GTSNPN, CDR2 SVGIG (reference sequence). CDR3 size: 13 residues. Trimming cost V 1 base and J 8 bases, with 9 bases left between them. CDR3 nucleotides: TGTGCCTGGAGTGCAGGGAATGATTCACCCCTCCACTTT. Translating gives CAWSAGNDSPLHF.

This clone showed up just once. V and J are TRBV12-3 or TRBV12-4 and TRBJ1-4, with TRBD1 matching 7 bases. Trimming took 7 bases from V and 6 from J; bases not matched to a gene: 5. The CDR3 sequence is 13 residues long. CDR3 loop: CASKTGEDEKLFF. The CDR3 nucleotides are TGTGCCAGCAAAACAGGGGAGGATGAAAAACTGTTTTTT.

V usage is TRBV6-5 and J usage is TRBJ1-4; TRBD1 agrees at 9 bases. CDR3 length equals 13 residues. V gave up 6 bases and J gave up 6 bases; unmatched junction bases: 2. Germline assignment: CDR1 MNHEY and CDR2 SVGAGI. In DNA form, the CDR3 reads TGTGCCAGCAGGGGACAGGGTTATGAAAAACTGTTTTTT. Translating it yields CASRGQGYEKLFF.

The genes are TRBV28 and TRBJ2-7; D gene ambiguous. This CDR3 region has 12 residues. Germline CDR1 MDHEN, CDR2 SYDVKM. V was shortened by 4 bases and J by 2 bases, with 6 bases between the two germline ends. The CDR3 DNA sequence: TGTGCCAGCAGTTACGAGACCTACGAGCAGTACTTC. This codes for CASSYETYEQYF.

This chain uses TRBV2 with TRBJ1-1; 12 bases map to TRBD1. This CDR3 spans 17 amino acids. Trimming at V came to 7 bases and at J to 2 bases, leaving 11 bases not matched to a gene. CDR1 is SNHLY, CDR2 FYNNEI, per germline. CDR3 sequence (DNA): TGTGCCAGCACCCGGGACAGGGGGCGTTTTCGCAACACTGAAGCTTTCTTT. This sequence encodes CASTRDRGRFRNTEAFF.

The V call is TRBV30, the J call TRBJ2-1, with 9 bases aligning to TRBD2. The CDR3 runs to 14 residues. V trimming: 2 bases; J trimming: 5 bases; junction bases outside the gene matches: 4. Germline-derived CDR1 and CDR2 are GTSNPN and SVGIG (reference sequence). CDR3 in DNA: TGTGCCTGGAGTCTGTTAGCGGGAGACAATGAGCAGTTCTTC. It encodes CAWSLLAGDNEQFF. The full variable domain, rest sourced from reference TRBV30 and TRBJ2-1, is SQTIHQWPATLVQPVGSPLSLECTVEGTSNPNLYWYRQAAGRGLQLLFYSVGIGQISSEVPQNLSASRPQDRQFILSSKKLLLSDSGFYLCAWSLLAGDNEQFFGPGTRLTVL.

The chain recombines TRBV28 with TRBJ2-7; TRBD1 is a possible D gene (5 bases). With 7 bases removed from V and 0 bases from J, the gap between germline ends came to 19 bases. This CDR3 has 16 amino acids. Germline CDR1 reads MDHEN; CDR2 reads SYDVKM. CDR3 in amino acids: CASTDSRTLPSYEQYF. CDR3 coding DNA: TGTGCCAGCACCGATTCCCGGACACTGCCCTCCTACGAGCAGTACTTC.

The rearrangement uses TRBV28 and TRBJ2-2, with 7 positions matching TRBD2. The CDR3 length is 16 residues. V gave up 2 bases and J gave up 1 base; unmatched junction bases: 4. Germline CDR1 MDHEN, CDR2 SYDVKM. The CDR3, as DNA: TGTGCCAGCAGTTTAATCAGCGGGGTGAACACCGGGGAGCTGTTTTTT. This sequence encodes CASSLISGVNTGELFF.

V and J are TRBV6-5 and TRBJ2-2, with 7 nucleotides matching TRBD2. Germline V gene lookup returns CDR1 MNHEY and CDR2 SVGAGI. The J segment lost 5 bases and the V segment lost 6 bases, leaving 9 bases of the junction unmatched. This CDR3 spans 15 amino acids. The CDR3 DNA reads as TGTGCCAGCAGGGTGGGAGGGCCAAGGACCGGGGAGCTGTTTTTT. It translates to CASRVGGPRTGELFF.

The count of this clone is one. The genes are TRBV2 and TRBJ2-3; 8 bases agree with TRBD2. The CDR3 loop spans 18 amino acids. Trimming at V came to 7 bases and at J to 5 bases, leaving 20 bases not matched to a gene. From germline, CDR1 is SNHLY and CDR2 FYNNEI. The chain's CDR3 is CASTLGASGPLAEDTQYF. The CDR3, as DNA: TGTGCCAGCACCTTGGGGGCTAGCGGGCCCTTGGCGGAAGATACGCAGTATTTT. Supplemented by reference TRBV2 and TRBJ2-3, the full variable domain reads EPEVTQTPSHQVTQMGQEVILRCVPISNHLYFYWYRQILGQKVEFLVSFYNNEISEKSEIFDDQFSVERPDGSNFTLKIRSTKLEDSAMYFCASTLGASGPLAEDTQYFGPGTRLTVL.

This chain joins TRBV30 and TRBJ1-2; D uncertain. V shed 5 bases and J shed 3 bases, with 13 bases lying between them. Germline V CDR1 and CDR2: GTSNPN, SVGIG (reference sequence). The CDR3 spans 13 residues. The CDR3 DNA reads as TGTGCCTGGGCCTGGGCCCTTGACTATGGCTACACCTTC. Protein: CAWAWALDYGYTF.